The sequence of this T cell receptor (beta chain) was determined in a study of CXCR3-negative and CXCR3-positive naive CD8 T cells. Whole-study results and caveats: Each naive subset displayed comparably high diversity, whereas memory CD8+ cells displayed much lower diversity. Hydrophobicity of TRB CDR3s was greater in CXCR3-positive naive cells than in CXCR3-negative naive cells.

Phenotypically, naive CD8+ T cells corresponded to CD45RO-CCR7+CD27+CD95-. Details on this clonotype: The antigen remains unidentified.

The libraries of TRB cDNA were constructed through 5' RACE using UMI labels. After re-calling the 5' RACE reads, TCRdb lists one entry per CDR3 protein, DNA absent. The table lists about 62,000 distinct CDR3 sequences, with about 4.5% in the top ten. CDR1 and CDR2 (germline): SQVTM, ANQGSEA. The CDR3 has 17 residues. The genes are TRBV29-1 and TRBJ2-3; TCRdb picks TRBD1, but there is no DNA to check that call. This clonotype originated in a human donor in good health. Some clones in this sample may be carry-over from other donors' samples. Material: naive CXCR3- CD8+ T cells from blood. Specified subset: CD45RO-CCR7+CD27+CD95- naive CD8+ T cells lacking CXCR3 (TNR3-). CDR3 amino acids: CSVEEVRDNSPTDTQYF.